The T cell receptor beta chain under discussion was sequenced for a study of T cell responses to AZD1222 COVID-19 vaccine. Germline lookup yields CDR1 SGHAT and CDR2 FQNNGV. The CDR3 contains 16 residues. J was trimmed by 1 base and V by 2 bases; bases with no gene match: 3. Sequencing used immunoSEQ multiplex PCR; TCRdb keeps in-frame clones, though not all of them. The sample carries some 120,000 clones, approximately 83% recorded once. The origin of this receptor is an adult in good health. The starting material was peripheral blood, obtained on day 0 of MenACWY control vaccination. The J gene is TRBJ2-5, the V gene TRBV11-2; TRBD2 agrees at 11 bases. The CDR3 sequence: CASSLSLAGGQETQYF. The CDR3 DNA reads TGTGCCAGCAGCTTAAGTCTAGCGGGGGGCCAAGAGACCCAGTACTTC.